This T cell receptor beta chain was captured by sequencing in a study of shared clonotypes between healthy human individuals. Study-wide background: Serving as donors were a couple of women and three men, whose ages spanned 18 to 49.

Each subset's genomic DNA was shared equally among a number of immunoSEQ plates. TCRdb's table, derived via immunoSEQ multiplex PCR, lists solely in-frame clones and lacks some. Of some 2,500,000 clones listed, 80% to 95% were seen once; the top ten hold roughly 0.39%. Free of recent acute infections or vaccinations, the donors were healthy HIV-negative adults. CDR1 is SQVTM, CDR2 ANQGSEA, per germline. This CDR3 is 12 amino acids long. Trimming took off 5 bases at V and 1 base at J, with 8 bases between the two ends. Sequencing was done on a sample of naive CD4+ T cells from PBMCs. The subset is: CD45RA+ positively selected. This TCR derives from a man between 18 and 35 years old in good health. Some clones in this sample may be carry-over from other donors' samples. The chain employs TRBV29-1 and TRBJ2-5; a possible D gene is TRBD1 (6 bases). The CDR3 DNA reads as TGCAGCGTTCAGGGGATCCAAGAGACCCAGTACTTC. Protein sequence: CSVQGIQETQYF.